This T cell receptor (beta chain) derives from a study of vaccination and CD4 T cells after COVID-19. Study overall: Cells were stimulated with overlapping spike peptide pools from SARS-CoV-2, HCoV-NL63, HCoV-OC43 and HCoV-229E.

The table lists this clonotype with a count of one. Its specificity is not known. An Oncomine TCR Beta short-read assay was used to sequence the DNA from cultured CD4+ T cells. TCRdb independently ran MiXCR on the PCR reads; one entry per CDR3 protein. The data contain over 10,000 distinct CDR3 sequences, 50% to 65% of them singletons. CDR3 size: 13 residues. V lost 0 bases and J 7 bases, leaving 12 bases between the germline ends. CDR1 and CDR2 from the germline V gene are GTSNPN and SVGIG (reference sequence). The treatment denotes: approximately nine-day PBMC culture with coronavirus spike peptide pools or control peptides (ViraFEST assay). Via ViraFEST, peptide pools expanded antigen-specific T cells before TCR sequencing. US Alpha, Beta and Delta variants postdated the positive PCR dates, which ran from March to December 2020.

This sequence was found in a human donor who had recovered from COVID-19. The chain joins TRBV30 to TRBJ1-2; tentative D call: TRBD1 (6 bases). The sample consisted of CD4+ T cells from blood, cultured in vitro. CDR3 sequence reads: CAWSVRTGSGYTF. The CDR3 nucleotides are TGTGCCTGGAGTGTACGTACAGGGAGTGGCTACACCTTC.